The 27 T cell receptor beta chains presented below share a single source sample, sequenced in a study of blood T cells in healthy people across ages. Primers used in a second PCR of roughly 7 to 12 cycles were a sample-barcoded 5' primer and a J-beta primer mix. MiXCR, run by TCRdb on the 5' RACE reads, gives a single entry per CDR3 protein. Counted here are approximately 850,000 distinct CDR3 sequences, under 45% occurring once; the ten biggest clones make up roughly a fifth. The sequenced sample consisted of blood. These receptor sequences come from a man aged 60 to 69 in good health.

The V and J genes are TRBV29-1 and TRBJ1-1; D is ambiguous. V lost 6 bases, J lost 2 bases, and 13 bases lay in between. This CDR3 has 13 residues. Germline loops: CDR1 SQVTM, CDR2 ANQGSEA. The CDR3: CSVVGHQNTEAFF. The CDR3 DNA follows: TGCAGCGTGGTGGGCCACCAAAACACTGAAGCTTTCTTT. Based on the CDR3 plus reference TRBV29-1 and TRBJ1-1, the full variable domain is SAVISQKPSRDICQRGTSLTIQCQVDSQVTMMFWYRQQPGQSLTLIATANQGSEATYESGFVIDKFPISRPNLTFSTLTVSNMSPEDSSIYLCSVVGHQNTEAFFGQGTRLTVV.

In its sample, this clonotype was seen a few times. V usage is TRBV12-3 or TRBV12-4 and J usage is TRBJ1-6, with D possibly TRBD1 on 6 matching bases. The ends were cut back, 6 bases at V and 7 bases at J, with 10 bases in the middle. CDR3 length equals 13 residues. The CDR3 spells CASSNRENSPLHF. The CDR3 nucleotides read TGTGCCAGCAGCAACAGGGAGAATTCACCCCTCCACTTT.

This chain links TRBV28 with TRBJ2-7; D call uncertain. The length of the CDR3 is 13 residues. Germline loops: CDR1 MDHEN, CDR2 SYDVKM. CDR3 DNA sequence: TGTGCTACCTCCCGAAGGAACTCCTACGAGCAGTACTTC. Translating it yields CATSRRNSYEQYF.

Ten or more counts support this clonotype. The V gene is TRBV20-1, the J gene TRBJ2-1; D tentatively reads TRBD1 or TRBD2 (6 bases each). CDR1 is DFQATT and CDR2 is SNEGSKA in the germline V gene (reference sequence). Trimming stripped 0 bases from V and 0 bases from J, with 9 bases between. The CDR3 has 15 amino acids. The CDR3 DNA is TGCAGTGCTAGAGACGGGGGCCTCTCCTACAATGAGCAGTTCTTC. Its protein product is CSARDGGLSYNEQFF.

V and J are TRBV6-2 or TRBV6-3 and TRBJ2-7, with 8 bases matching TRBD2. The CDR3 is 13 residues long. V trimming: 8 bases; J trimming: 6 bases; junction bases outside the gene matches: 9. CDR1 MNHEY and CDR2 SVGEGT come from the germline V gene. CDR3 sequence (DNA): TGTGCCAGCTCTGGCGGGGGGAAAATCGAGCAGTACTTC. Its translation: CASSGGGKIEQYF.

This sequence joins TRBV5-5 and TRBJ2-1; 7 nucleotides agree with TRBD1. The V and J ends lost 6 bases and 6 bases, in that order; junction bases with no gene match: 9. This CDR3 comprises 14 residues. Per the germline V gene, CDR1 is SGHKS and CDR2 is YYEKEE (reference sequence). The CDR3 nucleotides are TGTGCCAGCAACTTTGACAGGGACCGCAATGAGCAGTTCTTC. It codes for CASNFDRDRNEQFF.

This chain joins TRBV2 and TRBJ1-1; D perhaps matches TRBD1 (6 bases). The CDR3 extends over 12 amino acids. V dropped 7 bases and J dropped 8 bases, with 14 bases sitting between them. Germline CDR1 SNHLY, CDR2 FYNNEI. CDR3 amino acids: CASKPPGTEAFF. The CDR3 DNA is TGTGCCAGCAAACCCCCCGGGACAGAAGCTTTCTTT. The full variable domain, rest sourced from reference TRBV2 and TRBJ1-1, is EPEVTQTPSHQVTQMGQEVILRCVPISNHLYFYWYRQILGQKVEFLVSFYNNEISEKSEIFDDQFSVERPDGSNFTLKIRSTKLEDSAMYFCASKPPGTEAFFGQGTRLTVV.

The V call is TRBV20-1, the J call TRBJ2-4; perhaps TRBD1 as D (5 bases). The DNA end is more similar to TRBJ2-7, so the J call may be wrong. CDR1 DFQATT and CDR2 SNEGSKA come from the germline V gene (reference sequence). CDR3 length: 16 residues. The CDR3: CSASLPGRVVFGEQYF. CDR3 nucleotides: TGCAGTGCTAGCCTTCCCGGCAGGGTGGTATTCGGCGAGCAGTACTTC.

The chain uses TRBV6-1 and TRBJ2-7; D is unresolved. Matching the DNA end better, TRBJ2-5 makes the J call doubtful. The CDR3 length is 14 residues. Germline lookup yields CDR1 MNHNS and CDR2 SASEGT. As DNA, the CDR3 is TGTGCCAGCATATCCCTGGGGTCCGGGGAGACCCAGTACTTC. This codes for CASISLGSGETQYF.

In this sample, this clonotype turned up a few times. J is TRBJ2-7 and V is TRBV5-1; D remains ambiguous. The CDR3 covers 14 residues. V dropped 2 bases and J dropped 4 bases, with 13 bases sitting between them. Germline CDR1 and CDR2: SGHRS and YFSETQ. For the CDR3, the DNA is TGCGCCAGCAGCTTAGGCGACGTAGGATACGAGCAGTACTTC. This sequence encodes CASSLGDVGYEQYF.

The CDR3 reads CASSSRSVDTQYF. The CDR3 nucleotides are TGTGCCAGCAGCTCACGAAGCGTAGATACGCAGTATTTT. The J gene is TRBJ2-3, the V gene TRBV7-9; D remains unclear. V lost 4 bases and J lost 5, with 10 bases in between. The germline gives CDR1 SEHNR, CDR2 FQNEAQ (reference sequence). CDR3 length: 13 residues.

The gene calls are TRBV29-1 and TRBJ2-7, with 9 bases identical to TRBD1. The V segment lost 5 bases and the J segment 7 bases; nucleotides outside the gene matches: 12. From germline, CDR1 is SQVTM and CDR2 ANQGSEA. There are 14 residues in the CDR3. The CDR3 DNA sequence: TGCAGCGTTCTTACAGGGGGCGCGTCTCAGGAGCAGTACTTC. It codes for CSVLTGGASQEQYF.

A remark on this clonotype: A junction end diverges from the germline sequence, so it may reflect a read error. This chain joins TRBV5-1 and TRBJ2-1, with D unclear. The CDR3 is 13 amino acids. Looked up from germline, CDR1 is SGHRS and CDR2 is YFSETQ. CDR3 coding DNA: TGCGCCAGCAGCTGTGACCATTACAATGAGCGGTTCTTC. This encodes CASSCDHYNERFF.

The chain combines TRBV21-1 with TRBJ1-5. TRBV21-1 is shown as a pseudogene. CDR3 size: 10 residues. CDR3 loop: CARSHQPQHF. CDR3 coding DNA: TGTGCCAGGAGTCATCAGCCCCAGCATTTT.

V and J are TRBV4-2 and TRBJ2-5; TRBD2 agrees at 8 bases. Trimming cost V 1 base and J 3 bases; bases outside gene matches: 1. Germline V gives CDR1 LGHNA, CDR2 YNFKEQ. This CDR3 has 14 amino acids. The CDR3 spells CASSQAGGEETQYF. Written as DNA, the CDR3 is TGTGCCAGCAGCCAAGCGGGGGGGGAAGAGACCCAGTACTTC.

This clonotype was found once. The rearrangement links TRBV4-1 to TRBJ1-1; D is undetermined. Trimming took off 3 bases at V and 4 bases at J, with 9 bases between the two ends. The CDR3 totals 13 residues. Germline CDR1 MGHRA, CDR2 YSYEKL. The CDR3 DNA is TGCGCCAGCAGCCATCTGGGCAGCACTGAAGCTTTCTTT. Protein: CASSHLGSTEAFF.

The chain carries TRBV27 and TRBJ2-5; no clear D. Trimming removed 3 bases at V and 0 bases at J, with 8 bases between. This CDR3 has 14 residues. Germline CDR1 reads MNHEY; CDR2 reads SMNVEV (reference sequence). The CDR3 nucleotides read TGTGCCAGCAGTTTCCGGGCCGACCAAGAGACCCAGTACTTC. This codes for CASSFRADQETQYF.

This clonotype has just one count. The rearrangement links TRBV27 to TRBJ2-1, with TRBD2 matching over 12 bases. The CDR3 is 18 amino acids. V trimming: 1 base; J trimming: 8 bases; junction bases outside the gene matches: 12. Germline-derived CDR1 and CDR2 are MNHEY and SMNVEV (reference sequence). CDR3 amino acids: CASSLWPASGGETDEQFF. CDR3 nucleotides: TGTGCCAGCAGTTTATGGCCGGCTAGCGGGGGGGAAACGGATGAGCAGTTCTTC.

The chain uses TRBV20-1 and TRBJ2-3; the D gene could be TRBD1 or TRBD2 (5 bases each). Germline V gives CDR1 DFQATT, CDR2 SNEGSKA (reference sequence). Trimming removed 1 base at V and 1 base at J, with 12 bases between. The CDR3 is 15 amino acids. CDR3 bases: TGCAGTGCTAGAGTCCTAGTGGGGGGCACAGATACGCAGTATTTT. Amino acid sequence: CSARVLVGGTDTQYF.

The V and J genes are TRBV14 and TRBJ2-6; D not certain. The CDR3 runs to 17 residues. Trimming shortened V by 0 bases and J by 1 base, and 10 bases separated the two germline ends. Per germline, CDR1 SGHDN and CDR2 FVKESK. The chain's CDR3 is CASSQDRPMSGANVLTF. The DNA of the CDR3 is TGTGCCAGCAGCCAAGACCGACCAATGTCTGGGGCCAACGTCCTGACTTTC.

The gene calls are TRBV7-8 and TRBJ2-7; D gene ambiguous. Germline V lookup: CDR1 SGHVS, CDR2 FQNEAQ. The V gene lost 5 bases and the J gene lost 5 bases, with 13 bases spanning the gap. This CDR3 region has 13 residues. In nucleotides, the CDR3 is TGTGCCAGCAGCGTTACTGGGCTCAACGAGCAGTACTTC. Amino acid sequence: CASSVTGLNEQYF. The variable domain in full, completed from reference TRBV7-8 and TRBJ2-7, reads GAGVSQSPRYKVAKRGQDVALRCDPISGHVSLFWYQQALGQGPEFLTYFQNEAQLDKSGLPSDRFFAERPEGSVSTLKIQRTQQEDSAVYLCASSVTGLNEQYFGPGTRLTVT.

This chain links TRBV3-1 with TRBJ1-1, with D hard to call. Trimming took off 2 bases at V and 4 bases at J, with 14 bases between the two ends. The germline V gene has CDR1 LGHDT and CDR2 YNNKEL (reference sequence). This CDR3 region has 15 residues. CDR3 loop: CASSQNPQVGTEAFF. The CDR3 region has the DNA TGTGCCAGCAGCCAAAATCCGCAGGTCGGCACTGAAGCTTTCTTT.

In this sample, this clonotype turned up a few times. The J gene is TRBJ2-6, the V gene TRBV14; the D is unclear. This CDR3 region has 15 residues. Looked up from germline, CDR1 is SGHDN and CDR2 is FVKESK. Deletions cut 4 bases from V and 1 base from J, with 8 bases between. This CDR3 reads CASSPRLSGANVLTF. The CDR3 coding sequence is TGTGCCAGCAGCCCGAGGCTGTCTGGGGCCAACGTCCTGACTTTC.

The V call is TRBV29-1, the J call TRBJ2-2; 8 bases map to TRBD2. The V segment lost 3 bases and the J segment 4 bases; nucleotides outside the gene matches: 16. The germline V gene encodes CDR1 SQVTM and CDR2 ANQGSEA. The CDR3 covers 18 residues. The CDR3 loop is CSVEFTGASGGRTGELFF. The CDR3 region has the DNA TGCAGCGTTGAGTTCACGGGTGCAAGCGGGGGACGCACCGGGGAGCTGTTTTTT.

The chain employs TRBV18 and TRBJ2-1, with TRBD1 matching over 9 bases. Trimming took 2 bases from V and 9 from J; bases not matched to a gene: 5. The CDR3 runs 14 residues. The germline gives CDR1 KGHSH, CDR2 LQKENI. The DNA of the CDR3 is TGTGCCAGCTCACCATCACAGGGGGCATCTGAGCAGTTCTTC. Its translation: CASSPSQGASEQFF.

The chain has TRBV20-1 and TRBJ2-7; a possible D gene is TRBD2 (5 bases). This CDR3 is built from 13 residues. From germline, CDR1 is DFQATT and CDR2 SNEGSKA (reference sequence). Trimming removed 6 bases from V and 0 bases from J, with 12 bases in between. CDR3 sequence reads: CSARRSLSYEQYF. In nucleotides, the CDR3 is TGCAGTGCGAGGAGGTCACTCTCCTACGAGCAGTACTTC.

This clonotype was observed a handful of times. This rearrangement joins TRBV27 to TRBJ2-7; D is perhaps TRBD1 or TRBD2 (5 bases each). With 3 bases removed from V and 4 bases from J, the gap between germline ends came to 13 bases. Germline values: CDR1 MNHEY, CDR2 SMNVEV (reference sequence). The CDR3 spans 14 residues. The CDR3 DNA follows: TGTGCCAGCAGTTTTTCGGGACGGCAATACGAGCAGTACTTC. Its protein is CASSFSGRQYEQYF.